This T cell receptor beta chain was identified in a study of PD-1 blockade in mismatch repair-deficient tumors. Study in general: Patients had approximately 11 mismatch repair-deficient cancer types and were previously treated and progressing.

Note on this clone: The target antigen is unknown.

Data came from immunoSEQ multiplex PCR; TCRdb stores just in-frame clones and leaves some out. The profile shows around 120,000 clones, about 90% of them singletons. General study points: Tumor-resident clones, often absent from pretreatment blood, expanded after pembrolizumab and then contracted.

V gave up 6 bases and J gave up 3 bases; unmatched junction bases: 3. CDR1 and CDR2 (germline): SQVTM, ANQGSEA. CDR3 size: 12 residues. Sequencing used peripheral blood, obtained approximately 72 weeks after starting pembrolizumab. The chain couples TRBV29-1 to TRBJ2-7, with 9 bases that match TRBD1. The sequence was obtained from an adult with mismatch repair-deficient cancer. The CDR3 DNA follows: TGCAGCGTCGCGGACAGGGGCTACGAGCAGTACTTC. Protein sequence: CSVADRGYEQYF.